What follows is one T cell receptor beta chain and its context. The CDR3 is 15 residues long. V lost 3 bases and J lost 1, with 13 bases in between. Germline V gene lookup returns CDR1 MDHEN and CDR2 SYDVKM. This entry is derived from a study of shared clonotypes between healthy human individuals. Profiling relied on immunoSEQ multiplex PCR, and the TCRdb table lists in-frame clones only, not all of them. The table has more than 550,000 clones, about two thirds seen once. The TCR was taken from a young woman in good health. Material: memory CD4+ T cells sorted from blood. Subset specified: CD45RA-negative fraction. The gene calls are TRBV28 and TRBJ2-7; D gene ambiguous. The CDR3 here is CASSFARAPSYEQYF. As DNA, the CDR3 is TGTGCCAGCAGTTTCGCCCGGGCCCCATCCTACGAGCAGTACTTC.